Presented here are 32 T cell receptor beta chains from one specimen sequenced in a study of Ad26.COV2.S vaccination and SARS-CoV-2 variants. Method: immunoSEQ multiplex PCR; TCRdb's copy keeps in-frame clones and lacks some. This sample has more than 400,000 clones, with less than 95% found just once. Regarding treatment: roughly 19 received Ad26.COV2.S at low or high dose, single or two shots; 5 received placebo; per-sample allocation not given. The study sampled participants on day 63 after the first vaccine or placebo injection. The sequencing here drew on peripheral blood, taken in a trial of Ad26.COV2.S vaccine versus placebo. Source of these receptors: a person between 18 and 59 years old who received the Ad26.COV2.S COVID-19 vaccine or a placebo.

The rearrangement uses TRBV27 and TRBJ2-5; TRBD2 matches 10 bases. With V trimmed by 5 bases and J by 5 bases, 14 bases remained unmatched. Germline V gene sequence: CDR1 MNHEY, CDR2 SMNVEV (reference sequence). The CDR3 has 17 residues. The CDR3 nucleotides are TGTGCCAGCAGTCCCACCCCGACCCTAGCGGGAGATGAGACCCAGTACTTC. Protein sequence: CASSPTPTLAGDETQYF.

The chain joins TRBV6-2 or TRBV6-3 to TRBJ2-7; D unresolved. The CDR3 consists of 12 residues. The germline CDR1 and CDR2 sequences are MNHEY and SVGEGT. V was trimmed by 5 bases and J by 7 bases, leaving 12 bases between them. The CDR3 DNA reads TGTGCCAGCAGTACGCGGACGGCGGAGCAGTACTTC. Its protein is CASSTRTAEQYF.

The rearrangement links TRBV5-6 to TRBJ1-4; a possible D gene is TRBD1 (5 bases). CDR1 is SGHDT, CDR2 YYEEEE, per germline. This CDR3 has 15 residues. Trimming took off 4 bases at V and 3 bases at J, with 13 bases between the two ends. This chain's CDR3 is CASSAGRTANEKLFF. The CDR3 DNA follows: TGTGCCAGCAGCGCAGGGAGAACAGCTAATGAAAAACTGTTTTTT.

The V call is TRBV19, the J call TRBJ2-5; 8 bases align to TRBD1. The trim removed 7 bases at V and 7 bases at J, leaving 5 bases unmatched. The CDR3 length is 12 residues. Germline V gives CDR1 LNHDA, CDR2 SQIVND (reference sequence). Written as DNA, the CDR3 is TGTGCCAGTATGGACAGGGTGGGGACCCAGTACTTC. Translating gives CASMDRVGTQYF.

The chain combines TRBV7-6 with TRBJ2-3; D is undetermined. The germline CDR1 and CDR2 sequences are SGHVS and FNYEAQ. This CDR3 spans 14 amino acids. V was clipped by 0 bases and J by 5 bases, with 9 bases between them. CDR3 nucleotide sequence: TGTGCCAGCAGCTTAGCTGTGAGTGGAGATACGCAGTATTTT. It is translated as CASSLAVSGDTQYF.

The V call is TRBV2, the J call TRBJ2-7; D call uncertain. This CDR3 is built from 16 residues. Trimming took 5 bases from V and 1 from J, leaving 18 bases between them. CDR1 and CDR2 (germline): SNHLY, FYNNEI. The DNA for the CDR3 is TGTGCCAGCAGTAAGAAGCGAACCCTTCCGTCCTACGAGCAGTACTTC. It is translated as CASSKKRTLPSYEQYF.

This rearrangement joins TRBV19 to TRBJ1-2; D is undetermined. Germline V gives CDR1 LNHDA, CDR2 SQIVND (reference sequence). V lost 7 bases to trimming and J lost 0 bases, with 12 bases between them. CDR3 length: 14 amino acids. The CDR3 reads CASMVDGSNYGYTF. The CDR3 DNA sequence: TGTGCCAGTATGGTGGACGGATCTAACTATGGCTACACCTTC. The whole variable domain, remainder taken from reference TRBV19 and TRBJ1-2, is DGGITQSPKYLFRKEGQNVTLSCEQNLNHDAMYWYRQDPGQGLRLIYYSQIVNDFQKGDIAEGYSVSREKKESFPLTVTSAQKNPTAFYLCASMVDGSNYGYTFGSGTRLTVV.

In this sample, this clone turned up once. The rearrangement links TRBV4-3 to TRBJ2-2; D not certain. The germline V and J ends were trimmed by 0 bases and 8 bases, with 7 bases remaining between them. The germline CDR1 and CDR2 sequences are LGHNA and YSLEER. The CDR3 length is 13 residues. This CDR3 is CASSQDPKGELFF. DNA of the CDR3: TGCGCCAGCAGCCAAGATCCAAAAGGGGAGCTGTTTTTT.

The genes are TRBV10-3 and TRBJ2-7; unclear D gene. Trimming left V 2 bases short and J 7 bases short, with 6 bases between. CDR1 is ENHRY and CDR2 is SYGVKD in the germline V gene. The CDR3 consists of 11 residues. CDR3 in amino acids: CAISEAGEQYF. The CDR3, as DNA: TGTGCCATCAGTGAGGCCGGGGAGCAGTACTTC.

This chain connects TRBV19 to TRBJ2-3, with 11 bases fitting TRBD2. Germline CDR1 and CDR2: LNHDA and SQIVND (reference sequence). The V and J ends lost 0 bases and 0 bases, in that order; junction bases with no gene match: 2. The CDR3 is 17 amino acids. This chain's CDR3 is CASSIEGTSGSTDTQYF. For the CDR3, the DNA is TGTGCCAGTAGTATAGAAGGGACTAGCGGAAGCACAGATACGCAGTATTTT.

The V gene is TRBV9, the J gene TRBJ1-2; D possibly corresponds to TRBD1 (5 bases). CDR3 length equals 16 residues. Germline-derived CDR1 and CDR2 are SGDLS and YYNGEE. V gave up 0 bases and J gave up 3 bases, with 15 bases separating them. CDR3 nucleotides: TGTGCCAGCAGCGTAGGTTCTAGAGGGGCGGACTATGGCTACACCTTC. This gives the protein CASSVGSRGADYGYTF.

The CDR3 protein is CASSLVGTGLNTEAFF. The CDR3, as DNA: TGTGCCAGCAGCTTAGTCGGGACAGGGTTGAACACTGAAGCTTTCTTT. This chain joins TRBV7-9 and TRBJ1-1; 9 bases line up with TRBD1. In germline, CDR1 is SEHNR, CDR2 FQNEAQ (reference sequence). The CDR3 is made up of 16 amino acids. Germline trimming cut 1 base from V and 0 bases from J; bases unmatched to any gene: 3. Drawing the rest from reference TRBV7-9 and TRBJ1-1, the complete variable domain is DTGVSQNPRHKITKRGQNVTFRCDPISEHNRLYWYRQTLGQGPEFLTYFQNEAQLEKSRLLSDRFSAERPKGSFSTLEIQRTEQGDSAMYLCASSLVGTGLNTEAFFGQGTRLTVV.

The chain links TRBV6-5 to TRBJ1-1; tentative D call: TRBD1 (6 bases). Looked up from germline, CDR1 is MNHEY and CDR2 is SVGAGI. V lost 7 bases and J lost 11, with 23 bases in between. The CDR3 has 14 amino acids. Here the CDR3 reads CASIRTEGGRRAFF. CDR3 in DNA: TGTGCCAGCATCCGGACGGAGGGGGGTCGACGGGCTTTCTTT.

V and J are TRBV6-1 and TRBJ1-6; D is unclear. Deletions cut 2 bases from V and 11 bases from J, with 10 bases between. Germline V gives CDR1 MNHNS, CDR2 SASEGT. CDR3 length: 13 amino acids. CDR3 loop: CASSESDLAPLHF. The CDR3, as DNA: TGTGCCAGCAGTGAATCGGACCTCGCACCCCTCCACTTT.

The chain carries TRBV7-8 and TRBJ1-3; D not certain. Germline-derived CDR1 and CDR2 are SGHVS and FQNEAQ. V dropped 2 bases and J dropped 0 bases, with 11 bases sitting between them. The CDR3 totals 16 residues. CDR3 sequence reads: CASSLHGASSGNTIYF. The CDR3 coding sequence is TGTGCCAGCAGCTTACACGGCGCGAGCTCTGGAAACACCATATATTTT.

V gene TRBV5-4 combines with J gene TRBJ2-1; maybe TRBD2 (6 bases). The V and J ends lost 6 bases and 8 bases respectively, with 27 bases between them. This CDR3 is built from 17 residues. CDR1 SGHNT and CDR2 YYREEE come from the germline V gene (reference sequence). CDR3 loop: CASTGAVSGSSGDEQFF. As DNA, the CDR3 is TGTGCCAGCACCGGGGCAGTTAGCGGAAGCTCGGGGGATGAGCAGTTCTTC.

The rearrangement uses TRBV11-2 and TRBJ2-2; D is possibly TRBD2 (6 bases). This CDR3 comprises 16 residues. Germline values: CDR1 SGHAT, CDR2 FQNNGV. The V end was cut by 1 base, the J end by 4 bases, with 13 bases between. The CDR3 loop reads CASSLGSGVSTGELFF. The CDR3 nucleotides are TGTGCCAGCAGCTTAGGGTCGGGGGTGAGCACCGGGGAGCTGTTTTTT.

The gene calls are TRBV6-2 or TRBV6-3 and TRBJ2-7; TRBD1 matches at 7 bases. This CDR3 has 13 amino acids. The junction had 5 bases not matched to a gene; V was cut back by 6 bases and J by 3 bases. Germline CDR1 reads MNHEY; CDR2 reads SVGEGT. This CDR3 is CASSTTGLYEQYF. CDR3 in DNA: TGTGCCAGCAGCACGACAGGGCTCTACGAGCAGTACTTC.

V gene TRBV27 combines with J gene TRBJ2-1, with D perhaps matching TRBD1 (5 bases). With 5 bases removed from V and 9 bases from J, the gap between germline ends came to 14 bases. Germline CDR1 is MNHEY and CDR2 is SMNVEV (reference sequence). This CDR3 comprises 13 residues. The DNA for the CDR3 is TGTGCCAGCAGTAAAAACAGGTTGGCTGAGCAGTTCTTC. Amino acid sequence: CASSKNRLAEQFF.

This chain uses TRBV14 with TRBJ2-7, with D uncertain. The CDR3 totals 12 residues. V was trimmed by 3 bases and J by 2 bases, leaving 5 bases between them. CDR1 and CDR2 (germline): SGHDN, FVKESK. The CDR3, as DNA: TGTGCCAGCAGCCAGTTAACCTACGAGCAGTACTTC. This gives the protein CASSQLTYEQYF.

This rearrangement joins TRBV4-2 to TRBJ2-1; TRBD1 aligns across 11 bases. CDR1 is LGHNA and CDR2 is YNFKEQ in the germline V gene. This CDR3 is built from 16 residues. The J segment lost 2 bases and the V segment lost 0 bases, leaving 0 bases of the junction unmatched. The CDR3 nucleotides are TGTGCCAGCAGCCAAGAGGGACAGGGGGCCTACAATGAGCAGTTCTTC. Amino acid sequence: CASSQEGQGAYNEQFF.

Written as DNA, the CDR3 is TGTGCCAGCAGTCCCCCCGTGGGGCAGGCCTGGCGAGAGACCCAGTACTTC. Translation gives CASSPPVGQAWRETQYF. This sequence joins TRBV7-9 and TRBJ2-5; possible D gene TRBD1, 5 bases. Germline V lookup: CDR1 SEHNR, CDR2 FQNEAQ (reference sequence). The CDR3 loop spans 17 amino acids. V lost 6 bases to trimming and J lost 4 bases, with 24 bases between them.

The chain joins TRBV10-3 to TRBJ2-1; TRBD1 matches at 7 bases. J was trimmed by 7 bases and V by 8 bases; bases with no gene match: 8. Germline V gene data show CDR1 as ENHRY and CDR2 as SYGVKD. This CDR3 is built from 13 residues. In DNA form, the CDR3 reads TGTGCCATCTCCCAGGGGGTGGGAAATGAGCAGTTCTTC. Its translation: CAISQGVGNEQFF.

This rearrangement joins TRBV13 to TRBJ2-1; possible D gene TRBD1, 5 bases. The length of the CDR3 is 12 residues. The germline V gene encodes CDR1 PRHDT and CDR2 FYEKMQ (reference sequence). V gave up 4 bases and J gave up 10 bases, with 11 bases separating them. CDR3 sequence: CASSSRGFEQFF. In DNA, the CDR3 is TGTGCCAGCAGCTCTAGGGGTTTCGAGCAGTTCTTC.

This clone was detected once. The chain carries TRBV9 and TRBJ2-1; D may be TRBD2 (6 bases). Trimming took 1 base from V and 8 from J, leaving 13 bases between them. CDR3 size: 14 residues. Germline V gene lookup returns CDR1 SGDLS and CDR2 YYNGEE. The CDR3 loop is CASSVTGVGDEQFF. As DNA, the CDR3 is TGTGCCAGCAGCGTAACGGGAGTGGGGGATGAGCAGTTCTTC.

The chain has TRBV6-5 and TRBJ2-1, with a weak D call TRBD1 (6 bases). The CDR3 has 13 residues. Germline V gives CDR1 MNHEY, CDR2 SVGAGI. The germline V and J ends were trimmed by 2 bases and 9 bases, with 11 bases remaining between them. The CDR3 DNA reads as TGTGCCAGCAGTTACCATCAGGGGATTGAGCAGTTCTTC. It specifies CASSYHQGIEQFF.

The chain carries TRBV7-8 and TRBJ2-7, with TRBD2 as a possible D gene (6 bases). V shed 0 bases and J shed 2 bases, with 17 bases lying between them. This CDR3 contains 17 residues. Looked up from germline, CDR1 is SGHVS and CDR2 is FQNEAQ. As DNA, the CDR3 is TGTGCCAGCAGCTTAGCCCCGCGGGATAGCGGAACCTACGAGCAGTACTTC. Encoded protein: CASSLAPRDSGTYEQYF.

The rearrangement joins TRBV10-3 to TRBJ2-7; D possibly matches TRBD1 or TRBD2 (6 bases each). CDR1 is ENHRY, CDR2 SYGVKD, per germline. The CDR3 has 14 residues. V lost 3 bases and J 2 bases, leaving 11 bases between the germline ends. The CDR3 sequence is CAISDGGRTYEQYF. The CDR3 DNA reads TGTGCCATCAGTGATGGGGGGCGAACCTACGAGCAGTACTTC.

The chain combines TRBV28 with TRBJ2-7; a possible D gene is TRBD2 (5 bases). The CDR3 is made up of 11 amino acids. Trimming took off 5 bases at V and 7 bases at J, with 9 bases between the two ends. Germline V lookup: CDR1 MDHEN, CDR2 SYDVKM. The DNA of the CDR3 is TGTGCCAGCAGTGCCGGGGTAGAGCAGTACTTC. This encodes CASSAGVEQYF.

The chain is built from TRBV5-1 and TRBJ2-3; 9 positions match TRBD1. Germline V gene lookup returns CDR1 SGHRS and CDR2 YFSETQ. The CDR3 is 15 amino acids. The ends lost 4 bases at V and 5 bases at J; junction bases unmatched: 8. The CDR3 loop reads CASSLRGQGLDTQYF. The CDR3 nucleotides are TGCGCCAGCAGCCTGCGGGGACAGGGATTAGATACGCAGTATTTT.

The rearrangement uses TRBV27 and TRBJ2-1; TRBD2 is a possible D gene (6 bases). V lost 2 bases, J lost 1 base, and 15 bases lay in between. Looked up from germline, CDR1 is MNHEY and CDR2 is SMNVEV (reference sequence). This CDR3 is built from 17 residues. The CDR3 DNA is TGTGCCAGCAGTTTACCCCGCGGTCGGGGGTCCTACAATGAGCAGTTCTTC. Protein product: CASSLPRGRGSYNEQFF.

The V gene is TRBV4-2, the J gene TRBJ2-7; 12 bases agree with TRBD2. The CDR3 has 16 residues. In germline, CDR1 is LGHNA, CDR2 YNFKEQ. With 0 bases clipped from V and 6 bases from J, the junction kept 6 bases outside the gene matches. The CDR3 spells CASSQDPSGRAFEQYF. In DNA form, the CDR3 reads TGTGCCAGCAGCCAAGATCCTAGCGGGAGGGCCTTCGAGCAGTACTTC.